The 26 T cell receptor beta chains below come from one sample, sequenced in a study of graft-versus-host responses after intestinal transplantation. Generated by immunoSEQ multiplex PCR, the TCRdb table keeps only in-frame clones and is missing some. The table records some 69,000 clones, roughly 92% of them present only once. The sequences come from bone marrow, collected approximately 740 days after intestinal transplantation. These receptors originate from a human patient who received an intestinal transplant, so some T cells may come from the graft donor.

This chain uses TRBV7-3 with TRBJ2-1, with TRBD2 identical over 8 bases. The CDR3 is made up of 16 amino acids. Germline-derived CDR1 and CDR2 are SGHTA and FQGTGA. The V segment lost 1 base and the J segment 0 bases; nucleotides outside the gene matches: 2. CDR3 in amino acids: CASSLNSGTSYNEQFF. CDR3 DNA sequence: TGTGCCAGCAGCTTAAATAGCGGGACCTCCTACAATGAGCAGTTCTTC.

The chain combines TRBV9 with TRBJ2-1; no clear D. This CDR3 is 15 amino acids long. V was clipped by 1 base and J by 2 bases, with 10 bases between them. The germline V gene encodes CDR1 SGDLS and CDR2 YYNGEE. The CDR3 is CASSVSSLAYNEQFF. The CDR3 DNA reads TGTGCCAGCAGCGTATCCAGTCTAGCCTACAATGAGCAGTTCTTC.

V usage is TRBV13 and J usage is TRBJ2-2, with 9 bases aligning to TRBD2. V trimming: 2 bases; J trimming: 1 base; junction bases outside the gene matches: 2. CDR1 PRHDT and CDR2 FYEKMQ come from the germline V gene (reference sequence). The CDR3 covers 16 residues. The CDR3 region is CASSLTAGGNTGELFF. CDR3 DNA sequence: TGTGCCAGCAGCTTAACAGCGGGGGGGAACACCGGGGAGCTGTTTTTT.

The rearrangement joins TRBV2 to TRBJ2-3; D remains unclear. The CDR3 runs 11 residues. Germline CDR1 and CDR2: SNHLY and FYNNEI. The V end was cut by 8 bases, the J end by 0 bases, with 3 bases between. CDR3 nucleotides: TGTGCCAGCCCTAGCACAGATACGCAGTATTTT. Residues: CASPSTDTQYF.

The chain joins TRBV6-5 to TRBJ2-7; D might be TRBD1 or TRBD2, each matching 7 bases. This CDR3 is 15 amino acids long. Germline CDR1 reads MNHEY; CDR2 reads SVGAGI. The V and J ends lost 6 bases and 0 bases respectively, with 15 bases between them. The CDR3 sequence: CASRHERDSSYEQYF. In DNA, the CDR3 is TGTGCCAGCAGGCACGAGCGGGACAGCTCCTACGAGCAGTACTTC.

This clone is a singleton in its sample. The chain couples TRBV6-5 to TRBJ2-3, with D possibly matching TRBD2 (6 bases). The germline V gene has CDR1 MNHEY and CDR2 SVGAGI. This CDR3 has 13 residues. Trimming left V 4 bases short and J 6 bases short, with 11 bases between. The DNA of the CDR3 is TGTGCCAGCAGTTCCGGGACTGGGGATACGCAGTATTTT. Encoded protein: CASSSGTGDTQYF.

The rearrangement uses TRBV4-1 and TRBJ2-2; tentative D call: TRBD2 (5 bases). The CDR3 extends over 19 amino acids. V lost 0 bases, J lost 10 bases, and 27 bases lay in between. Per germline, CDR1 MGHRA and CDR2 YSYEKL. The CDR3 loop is CASSQEFGVFGPGGVELFF. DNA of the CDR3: TGCGCCAGCAGCCAAGAGTTTGGAGTCTTCGGACCAGGAGGTGTGGAGCTGTTTTTT.

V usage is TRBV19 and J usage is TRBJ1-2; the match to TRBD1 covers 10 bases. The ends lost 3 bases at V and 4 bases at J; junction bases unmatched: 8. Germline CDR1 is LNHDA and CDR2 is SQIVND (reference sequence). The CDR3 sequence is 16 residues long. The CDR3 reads CASSISRGQGIYGYTF. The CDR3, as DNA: TGTGCCAGTAGTATTAGTAGGGGACAGGGGATCTATGGCTACACCTTC.

The CDR3 loop is CASMGETQYF. The CDR3 DNA reads as TGTGCCAGCATGGGAGAGACCCAGTACTTC. J is TRBJ2-5 and V is TRBV6-5; D uncertain. This CDR3 comprises 10 residues. CDR1 is MNHEY and CDR2 is SVGAGI in the germline V gene. Deletions cut 7 bases from V and 4 bases from J, with 4 bases between.

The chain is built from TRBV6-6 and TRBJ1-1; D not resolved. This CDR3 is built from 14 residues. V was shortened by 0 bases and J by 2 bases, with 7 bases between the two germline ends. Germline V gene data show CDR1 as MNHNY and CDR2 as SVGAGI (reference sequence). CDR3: CASSYSRANTEAFF. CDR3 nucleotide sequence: TGTGCCAGCAGTTACTCTCGGGCAAACACTGAAGCTTTCTTT.

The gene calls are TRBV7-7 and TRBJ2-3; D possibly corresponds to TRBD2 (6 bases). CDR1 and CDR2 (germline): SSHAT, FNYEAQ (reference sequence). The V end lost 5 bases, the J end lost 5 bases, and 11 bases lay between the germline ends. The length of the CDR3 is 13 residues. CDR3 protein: CASSPGTVDTQYF. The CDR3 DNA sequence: TGTGCCAGCAGCCCCGGGACTGTAGATACGCAGTATTTT.

CDR3 sequence (DNA): TGTGCCAGCAGTGTGGGACATATTTCACCCCTCCACTTT. Translation: CASSVGHISPLHF. The chain uses TRBV25-1 and TRBJ1-6, with D possibly matching TRBD1 (6 bases). The germline gives CDR1 MGHDK, CDR2 SYGVNS. This CDR3 is 13 amino acids long. V was pared by 4 bases and J by 9 bases, with 10 bases between.

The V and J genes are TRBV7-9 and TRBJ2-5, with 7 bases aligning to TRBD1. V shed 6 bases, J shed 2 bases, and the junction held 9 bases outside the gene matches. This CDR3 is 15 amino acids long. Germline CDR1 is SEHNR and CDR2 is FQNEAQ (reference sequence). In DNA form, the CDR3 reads TGTGCCAGCAGACGTGGCCCGGGACAGCAAGAGACCCAGTACTTC. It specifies CASRRGPGQQETQYF.

CDR3 DNA: TGTGCCAGCAGCTACGACAGGGCGGAAGCTTTCTTT. Translated: CASSYDRAEAFF. The rearrangement links TRBV7-1 to TRBJ1-1, with 7 positions matching TRBD1. TRBV7-1 is known as an ORF, though its function is uncertain. The junction had 4 bases not matched to a gene; V was cut back by 4 bases and J by 8 bases. The CDR3 sequence is 12 residues long.

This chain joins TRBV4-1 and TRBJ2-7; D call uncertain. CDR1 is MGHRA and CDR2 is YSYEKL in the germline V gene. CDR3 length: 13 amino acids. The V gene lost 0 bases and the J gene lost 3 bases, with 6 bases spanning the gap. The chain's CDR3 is CASSQEGVYEQYF. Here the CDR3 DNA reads TGCGCCAGCAGCCAAGAAGGCGTCTACGAGCAGTACTTC.

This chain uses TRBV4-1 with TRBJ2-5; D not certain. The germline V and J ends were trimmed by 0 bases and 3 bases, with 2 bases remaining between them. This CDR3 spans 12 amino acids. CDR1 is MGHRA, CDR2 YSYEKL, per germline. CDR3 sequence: CASSQDEETQYF. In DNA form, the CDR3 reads TGCGCCAGCAGCCAAGATGAAGAGACCCAGTACTTC.

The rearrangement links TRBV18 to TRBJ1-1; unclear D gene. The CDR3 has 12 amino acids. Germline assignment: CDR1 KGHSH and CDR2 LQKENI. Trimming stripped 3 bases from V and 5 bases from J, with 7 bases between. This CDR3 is CASSPLGTEAFF. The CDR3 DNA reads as TGTGCCAGCTCACCTTTGGGGACTGAAGCTTTCTTT.

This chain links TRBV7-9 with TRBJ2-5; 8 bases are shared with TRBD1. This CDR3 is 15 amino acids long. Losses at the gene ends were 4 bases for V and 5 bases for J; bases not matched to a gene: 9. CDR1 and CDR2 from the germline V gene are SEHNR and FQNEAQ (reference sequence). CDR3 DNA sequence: TGTGCCAGCAGCTCCCGGACAGGGCCGCTGGAGACCCAGTACTTC. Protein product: CASSSRTGPLETQYF.

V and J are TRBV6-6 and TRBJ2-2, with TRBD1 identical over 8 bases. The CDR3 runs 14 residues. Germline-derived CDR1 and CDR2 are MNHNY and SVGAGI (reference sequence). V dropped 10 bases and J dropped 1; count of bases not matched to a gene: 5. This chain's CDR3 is CATRQGMNTGELFF. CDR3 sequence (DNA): TGTGCCACCCGACAGGGGATGAACACCGGGGAGCTGTTTTTT.

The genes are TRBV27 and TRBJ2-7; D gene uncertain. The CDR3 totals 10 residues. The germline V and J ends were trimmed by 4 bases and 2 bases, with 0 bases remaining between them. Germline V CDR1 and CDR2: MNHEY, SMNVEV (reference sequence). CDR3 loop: CASSSYEQYF. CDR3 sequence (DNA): TGTGCCAGCAGTTCCTACGAGCAGTACTTC.

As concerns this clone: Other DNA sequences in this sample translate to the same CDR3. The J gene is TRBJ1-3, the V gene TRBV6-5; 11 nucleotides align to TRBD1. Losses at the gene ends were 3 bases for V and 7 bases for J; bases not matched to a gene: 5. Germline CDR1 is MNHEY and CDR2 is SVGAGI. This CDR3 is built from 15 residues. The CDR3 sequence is CASSYRDRGSNTIYF. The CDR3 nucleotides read TGTGCCAGCAGTTATCGGGACAGGGGGAGTAACACCATATATTTT.

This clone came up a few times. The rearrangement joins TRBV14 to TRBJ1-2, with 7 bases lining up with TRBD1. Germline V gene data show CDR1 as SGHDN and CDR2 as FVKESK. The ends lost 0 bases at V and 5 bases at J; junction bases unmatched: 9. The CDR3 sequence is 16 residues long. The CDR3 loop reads CASSQDSWGTAYGYTF. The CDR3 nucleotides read TGTGCCAGCAGCCAAGATTCTTGGGGGACAGCTTATGGCTACACCTTC.

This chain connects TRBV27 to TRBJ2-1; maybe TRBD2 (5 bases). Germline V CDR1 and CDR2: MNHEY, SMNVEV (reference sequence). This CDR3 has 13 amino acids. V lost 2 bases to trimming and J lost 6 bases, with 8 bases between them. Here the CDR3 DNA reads TGTGCCAGCAGTTTACTGGGGAGCAATGAGCAGTTCTTC. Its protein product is CASSLLGSNEQFF.

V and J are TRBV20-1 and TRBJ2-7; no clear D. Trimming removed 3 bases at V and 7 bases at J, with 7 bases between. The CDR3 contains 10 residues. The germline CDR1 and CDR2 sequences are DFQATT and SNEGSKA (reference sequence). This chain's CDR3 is CSARPWEQYF. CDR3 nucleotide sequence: TGCAGTGCTAGGCCCTGGGAGCAGTACTTC.

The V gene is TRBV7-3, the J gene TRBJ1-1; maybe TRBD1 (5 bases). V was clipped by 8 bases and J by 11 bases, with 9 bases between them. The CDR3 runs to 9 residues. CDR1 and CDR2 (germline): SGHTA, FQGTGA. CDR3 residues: CASQTEAFF. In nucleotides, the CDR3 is TGTGCCAGCCAGACAGAGGCTTTCTTT.

The CDR3 DNA is TGCGCCAGCAGCCTCGCGAGATACAATGAGCAGTTCTTC. Amino acids: CASSLARYNEQFF. This chain uses TRBV5-1 with TRBJ2-1; D gene ambiguous. CDR1 and CDR2 from the germline V gene are SGHRS and YFSETQ. V gave up 4 bases and J gave up 4 bases, with 9 bases separating them. This CDR3 contains 13 residues.